This T cell receptor beta chain was observed in a study of glioma-infiltrating T cells. The CDR3 is made up of 14 amino acids. In germline, CDR1 is SGHNT, CDR2 YYREEE (reference sequence). Trimming shortened V by 0 bases and J by 4 bases, and 8 bases separated the two germline ends. Using RNA template, CDR3s of TCR alpha and beta were amplified with iRepertoire arm-PCR. TCRdb itself ran the multiplex PCR reads through MiXCR, one entry per CDR3 protein. The table has under 150,000 distinct CDR3 sequences, more than 20% seen once; the top ten hold 27%. This clonotype was observed a handful of times. J is TRBJ1-3 and V is TRBV5-4, with unresolved D. The sequence derives from a human donor with low-grade glioma or glioblastoma, undergoing nonglioma brain surgery, or in good health (not recorded which). Input material: glioma tissue, nonneoplastic brain tissue, or PBMCs (not recorded which). Here the CDR3 reads CASSLGTLGNTIYF. CDR3 coding DNA: TGTGCCAGCAGCTTGGGGACGCTAGGAAACACCATATATTTT.